This TCR beta chain was sequenced during a study of blood T cells in healthy people across ages. On the study more broadly: Capturing about one barcoded beta molecule per two T cells was achieved by template switching.

Isolation of PBMCs gave at least 6 million cells per sample. The J segment lost 1 base and the V segment lost 5 bases, leaving 9 bases of the junction unmatched. Germline assignment: CDR1 SGHNT and CDR2 YYREEE (reference sequence). The CDR3 loop spans 17 amino acids. Sample-barcoded 5' priming and a J-beta primer mix drove a second PCR of about 6 to 11 cycles. TCRdb processed the 5' RACE reads anew with MiXCR; each CDR3 protein has one entry. The sample contains roughly 800,000 distinct CDR3 sequences, roughly 64% of which appear only once. In this sample, this clonotype turned up a few times. This clonotype was sampled from a man aged 25-40 years in good health. The sample comprised blood. The chain has TRBV5-4 and TRBJ2-7; 13 nucleotides line up with TRBD2. CDR3 in amino acids: CASSFTPGLAGSYEQYF. The DNA of the CDR3 is TGTGCCAGCAGTTTCACACCGGGACTAGCGGGATCCTACGAGCAGTACTTC.